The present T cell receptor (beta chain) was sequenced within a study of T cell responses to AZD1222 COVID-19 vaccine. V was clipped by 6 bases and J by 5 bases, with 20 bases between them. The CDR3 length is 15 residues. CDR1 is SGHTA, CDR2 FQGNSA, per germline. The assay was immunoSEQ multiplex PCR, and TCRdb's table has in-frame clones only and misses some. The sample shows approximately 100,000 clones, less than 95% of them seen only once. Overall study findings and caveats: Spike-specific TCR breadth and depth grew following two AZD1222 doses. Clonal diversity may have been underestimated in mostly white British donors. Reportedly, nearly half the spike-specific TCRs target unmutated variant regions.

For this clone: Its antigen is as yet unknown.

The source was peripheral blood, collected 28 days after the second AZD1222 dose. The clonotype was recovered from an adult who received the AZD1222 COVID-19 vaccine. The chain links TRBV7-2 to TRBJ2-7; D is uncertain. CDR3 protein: CASRKDPGPIDEQYF. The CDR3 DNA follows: TGTGCCAGCAGGAAAGACCCGGGCCCGATTGACGAGCAGTACTTC.